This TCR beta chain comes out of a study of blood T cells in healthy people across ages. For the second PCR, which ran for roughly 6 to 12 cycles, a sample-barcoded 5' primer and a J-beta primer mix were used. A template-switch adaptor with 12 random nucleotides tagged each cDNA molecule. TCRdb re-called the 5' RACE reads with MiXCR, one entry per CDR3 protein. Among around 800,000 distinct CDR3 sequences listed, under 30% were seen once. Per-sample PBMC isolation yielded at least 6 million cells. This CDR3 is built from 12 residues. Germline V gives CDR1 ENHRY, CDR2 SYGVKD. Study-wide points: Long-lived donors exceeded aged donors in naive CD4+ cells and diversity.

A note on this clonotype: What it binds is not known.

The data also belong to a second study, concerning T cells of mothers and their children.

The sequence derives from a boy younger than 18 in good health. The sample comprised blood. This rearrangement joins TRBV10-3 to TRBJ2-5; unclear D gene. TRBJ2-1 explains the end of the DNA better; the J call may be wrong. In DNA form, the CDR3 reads TGTGCCATCAGTGCGATAGAATATGAGCAGTTCTTC. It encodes CAISAIEYEQFF.